A single sample is the source of the 19 T cell receptor beta chains below, sequenced in a study of T cells in Graves' hyperthyroidism and ophthalmopathy. Amplified TCR beta CDR3 regions came from RNA transcripts. In the first-round RT-PCR of the TCR CDR3, the HTBI primer set was used. TCRdb reprocessed the multiplex PCR reads via MiXCR and lists one record per CDR3 protein. Among 300,000 or so distinct CDR3 sequences listed, around 15% were seen once. Material for sequencing was blood. The origin of the receptors is a woman aged 55-69 years with Graves' ophthalmopathy.

This clonotype was counted at least ten times. V and J are TRBV2 and TRBJ2-2; tentative D call: TRBD1 (5 bases). The germline CDR1 and CDR2 sequences are SNHLY and FYNNEI. The CDR3 is 15 residues long. Trimming cost V 4 bases and J 4 bases, with 13 bases left between them. The CDR3 protein is CASSVQGIGTGELFF. For the CDR3, the DNA is TGTGCCAGCAGTGTGCAGGGAATTGGCACCGGGGAGCTGTTTTTT.

This clonotype occurred many times. The rearrangement joins TRBV3-1 to TRBJ1-2; D is perhaps TRBD1 (6 bases). V was shortened by 5 bases and J by 5 bases, with 12 bases between the two germline ends. Per the germline V gene, CDR1 is LGHDT and CDR2 is YNNKEL (reference sequence). This CDR3 comprises 13 residues. Here the CDR3 reads CASSNTGLYGYTF. The CDR3 DNA reads as TGTGCCAGCAGCAATACAGGGCTGTATGGCTACACCTTC.

Of note for this clonotype: Possible read error: a much larger clone is one base away. As the CDR3 is not closed by the conserved phenylalanine or tryptophan, this likely results from a read error. The J gene is TRBJ1-5, the V gene TRBV6-2 or TRBV6-3; no clear D gene. Per germline, CDR1 MNHEY and CDR2 SVGEGT. This CDR3 comprises 13 residues. V lost 7 bases, J lost 3 bases, and 10 bases lay in between. CDR3 coding DNA: TGTGCCAGCATGCGGCAGAACAATCAGCCCCAGCATCTT. Its protein is CASMRQNNQPQHL.

This clonotype has only a few counts. The chain couples TRBV27 to TRBJ2-4; TRBD1 aligns across 7 bases. Germline CDR1 reads MNHEY; CDR2 reads SMNVEV (reference sequence). Trimming at V came to 5 bases and at J to 3 bases, leaving 13 bases not matched to a gene. The CDR3 is 17 residues long. CDR3 nucleotide sequence: TGTGCCAGCAGTCAACGACAGGGCTCGACGGTCAAAAACATTCAGTACTTC. Protein sequence: CASSQRQGSTVKNIQYF.

In the case of this clonotype: A much more abundant neighbour one base away suggests this may be a read error. This sequence joins TRBV11-3 and TRBJ1-1; weak D call: TRBD1 (5 bases). Trimming shortened V by 5 bases and J by 7 bases, and 17 bases separated the two germline ends. The CDR3 covers 14 residues. Germline V gene lookup returns CDR1 SGHNT and CDR2 YENEEA. This chain's CDR3 is CASSLLGGGGEAFF. The CDR3 bases are TGTGCCAGCAGCCTCCTTGGGGGTGGTGGTGAAGCTTTCTTT.

In its sample, this clonotype was seen many times. This chain joins TRBV3-1 and TRBJ1-2; D is possibly TRBD1 (5 bases). CDR3 size: 15 residues. Germline loops: CDR1 LGHDT, CDR2 YNNKEL (reference sequence). V was cut by 2 bases and J by 4 bases, with 14 bases left in between. In DNA, the CDR3 is TGTGCCAGCAGCCAACCGGGAATCGGGACCTATGGCTACACCTTC. It codes for CASSQPGIGTYGYTF.

CDR3 protein: CASSPPGLAGNEQFF. The CDR3 DNA sequence: TGTGCCAGCAGCCCCCCGGGACTAGCGGGTAATGAGCAGTTCTTC. This sequence joins TRBV7-2 and TRBJ2-1, with TRBD2 matching over 12 bases. Germline CDR1 is SGHTA and CDR2 is FQGNSA. V shed 5 bases, J shed 7 bases, and the junction held 6 bases outside the gene matches. The CDR3 consists of 15 residues. Supplemented by reference TRBV7-2 and TRBJ2-1, the full variable domain reads GAGVSQSPSNKVTEKGKDVELRCDPISGHTALYWYRQSLGQGLEFLIYFQGNSAPDKSGLPSDRFSAERTGGSVSTLTIQRTQQEDSAVYLCASSPPGLAGNEQFFGPGTRLTVL.

This clonotype was seen a handful of times. The chain links TRBV4-2 to TRBJ2-2; possibly TRBD1 for D (5 bases). The CDR3 contains 15 residues. V lost 4 bases and J lost 7, with 16 bases in between. Per germline, CDR1 LGHNA and CDR2 YNFKEQ. In DNA form, the CDR3 reads TGTGCCAGCAGCCTAACCAGGGATCACGGCGGGGAGCTGTTTTTT. It is translated as CASSLTRDHGGELFF.

This rearrangement joins TRBV4-3 to TRBJ2-2; 7 bases match TRBD1. The CDR3 is 15 amino acids. Germline trimming cut 3 bases from V and 1 base from J; bases unmatched to any gene: 2. Germline CDR1 reads LGHNA; CDR2 reads YSLEER. CDR3 sequence: CASSQGQRNTGELFF. As DNA, the CDR3 is TGCGCCAGCAGCCAGGGACAGAGGAACACCGGGGAGCTGTTTTTT.

In its sample, this clonotype was seen many times. This chain uses TRBV28 with TRBJ1-1, with a weak D call TRBD1 (5 bases). The germline CDR1 and CDR2 sequences are MDHEN and SYDVKM. The CDR3 consists of 16 residues. Trimming took 4 bases from V and 4 from J, leaving 19 bases between them. For the CDR3, the DNA is TGTGCCAGCAGTTCCCCTGGGGCACCCACGGGCACTGAAGCTTTCTTT. As protein: CASSSPGAPTGTEAFF.

This clonotype came up many times. V is TRBV3-1 and J is TRBJ2-7; D unclear. The length of the CDR3 is 16 residues. Between the trimmed V and J ends, which lost 0 bases and 2 bases, there was a span of 14 bases. Germline CDR1 is LGHDT and CDR2 is YNNKEL (reference sequence). The CDR3 loop reads CASSQDSPLPPYEQYF. The CDR3, as DNA: TGTGCCAGCAGCCAAGATTCGCCGCTCCCTCCCTACGAGCAGTACTTC.

This clonotype appeared many times. This chain joins TRBV20-1 and TRBJ2-7; 9 positions agree with TRBD1. Germline V lookup: CDR1 DFQATT, CDR2 SNEGSKA (reference sequence). This CDR3 contains 15 residues. Trimming removed 2 bases from V and 2 bases from J; junction bases left unmatched: 7. CDR3 sequence reads: CSARSGTGTTYEQYF. In nucleotides, the CDR3 is TGCAGTGCTAGATCCGGGACAGGGACAACCTACGAGCAGTACTTC.

The sample holds many counts of this clonotype. The V call is TRBV27, the J call TRBJ2-6; the D is unclear. V lost 0 bases and J 2 bases, leaving 8 bases between the germline ends. Germline V gene lookup returns CDR1 MNHEY and CDR2 SMNVEV (reference sequence). The CDR3 is made up of 16 amino acids. The chain's CDR3 is CASSLSRVTGANVLTF. The CDR3 coding sequence is TGTGCCAGCAGTTTATCAAGGGTTACTGGGGCCAACGTCCTGACTTTC.

J is TRBJ2-5 and V is TRBV9; D not resolved. CDR3 size: 9 residues. Germline V gene lookup returns CDR1 SGDLS and CDR2 YYNGEE. Trimming took off 10 bases at V and 7 bases at J, with 8 bases between the two ends. Here the CDR3 reads CADPGTQYF. The CDR3 coding sequence is TGTGCCGACCCGGGGACCCAGTACTTC.

The table lists this clonotype with many counts. The V and J genes are TRBV5-1 and TRBJ1-2; D perhaps matches TRBD1 (6 bases). The CDR3 consists of 14 residues. CDR1 and CDR2 from the germline V gene are SGHRS and YFSETQ. With 1 base removed from V and 7 bases from J, the gap between germline ends came to 14 bases. The CDR3 here is CASSLSQGTSGYTF. Written as DNA, the CDR3 is TGCGCCAGCAGCTTGTCCCAGGGGACCTCTGGCTACACCTTC.

This clonotype has a count of ten or more. The chain is built from TRBV7-9 and TRBJ2-4, with D possibly matching TRBD2 (5 bases). Germline assignment: CDR1 SEHNR and CDR2 FQNEAQ (reference sequence). V was clipped by 1 base and J by 0 bases, with 7 bases between them. The CDR3 extends over 15 amino acids. In DNA, the CDR3 is TGTGCCAGCAGCTTAGTGGACTTAGCCAAAAACATTCAGTACTTC. This sequence encodes CASSLVDLAKNIQYF.

The table lists this clonotype with many counts. This rearrangement joins TRBV7-2 to TRBJ1-6; 7 bases match TRBD1. This CDR3 is built from 17 residues. Germline lookup yields CDR1 SGHTA and CDR2 FQGNSA. With V trimmed by 4 bases and J by 0 bases, 6 bases remained unmatched. The CDR3 nucleotides read TGTGCCAGCAGCTCGCCAGGGGGTAGCTCCTATAATTCACCCCTCCACTTT. Its protein product is CASSSPGGSSYNSPLHF.

This clonotype was seen a handful of times. The chain is built from TRBV2 and TRBJ1-5, with a weak D call TRBD1 (6 bases). V shed 1 base and J shed 4 bases, with 11 bases lying between them. The germline V gene has CDR1 SNHLY and CDR2 FYNNEI. There are 15 residues in the CDR3. The CDR3 sequence: CASSEGQVQNQPQHF. For the CDR3, the DNA is TGTGCCAGCAGTGAAGGACAGGTCCAGAATCAGCCCCAGCATTTT.

This clonotype was counted between two and nine times. The V call is TRBV27, the J call TRBJ2-3; D unclear. Germline V CDR1 and CDR2: MNHEY, SMNVEV (reference sequence). The germline V and J ends were trimmed by 5 bases and 1 base, with 13 bases remaining between them. CDR3 length: 15 amino acids. The CDR3 loop reads CASSPHLSGTDTQYF. CDR3 DNA sequence: TGTGCCAGCAGTCCCCACCTGTCGGGCACAGATACGCAGTATTTT.